This T cell receptor beta chain was retrieved from a study of cytomegalovirus exposure and HLA in healthy donors. In regard to this clone: What it binds is unknown.

Study results and caveats: Cytomegalovirus association was listed for about 160 TCR beta chains.

The CDR3 contains 14 residues. Germline V gene data show CDR1 as SGHNT and CDR2 as YYREEE (reference sequence). The ends lost 4 bases at V and 6 bases at J; junction bases unmatched: 4. PCR involved 60 Vbeta and 13 Jbeta primers. Only in-frame clones appear in the TCRdb table, and some are missing; sequencing was by immunoSEQ multiplex PCR. The data hold some 120,000 clones, with 77% observed a single time. This TCR was sampled from a woman between 40 and 50 years old in good health and CMV-seropositive. The chain couples TRBV5-4 to TRBJ2-4; 10 bases match TRBD1. The specimen was PBMCs. The CDR3, as DNA: TGTGCCAGCAGCGGCCGGGACAGGGGAAACATTCAGTACTTC. Protein sequence: CASSGRDRGNIQYF.